What follows are 4 T cell receptor beta chains derived from one specimen sequenced in a study of regulatory T cells in long-lasting Graves disease. Time point denoted: newly diagnosed GD, antithyroid drugs for less than 3 months. Extracted RNA from PBMCs served as the source of the TCR library. Relying on iRepertoire HTBI primers and Arm-PCR of CDR3 regions, the team built TCR beta libraries. TCRdb recomputed calls from the multiplex PCR reads with MiXCR, one row per CDR3 protein. The sample includes 680,000 or so distinct CDR3 sequences, roughly 15% seen only once; the top ten take 15% to 20%. This sample was shared with a second study, whose subject was T cells in Graves' hyperthyroidism and ophthalmopathy.

The sequences come from peripheral blood mononuclear cells (PBMCs), collected at new diagnosis, from a patient treated with antithyroid drugs. These receptors all stem from a woman aged 25 to 39 with Graves disease.

This clonotype has ten or more counts. The chain couples TRBV6-1 to TRBJ1-5; 8 nucleotides line up with TRBD1. The germline CDR1 and CDR2 sequences are MNHNS and SASEGT. Germline trimming cut 7 bases from V and 2 bases from J; bases unmatched to any gene: 7. The CDR3 extends over 15 amino acids. The CDR3 loop reads CASKMDRAGNQPQHF. The CDR3 bases are TGTGCCAGCAAGATGGACAGGGCGGGCAATCAGCCCCAGCATTTT.

This clonotype was recorded at least ten times. The chain has TRBV7-2 and TRBJ2-1, with TRBD2 matching over 11 bases. Germline lookup yields CDR1 SGHTA and CDR2 FQGNSA. The CDR3 loop spans 15 amino acids. The trim removed 3 bases at V and 5 bases at J, leaving 3 bases unmatched. CDR3 nucleotides: TGTGCCAGCAGCTTGACTAGCGGGACCCACAATGAGCAGTTCTTC. It is translated as CASSLTSGTHNEQFF.

This clonotype was observed at least ten times. The V and J genes are TRBV28 and TRBJ1-5; possibly TRBD1 for D (5 bases). V lost 5 bases and J lost 0, with 11 bases in between. The CDR3 sequence is 15 residues long. Germline lookup yields CDR1 MDHEN and CDR2 SYDVKM. CDR3 loop: CASSLLGDSNQPQHF. DNA of the CDR3: TGTGCCAGCAGTCTCTTGGGGGATAGCAATCAGCCCCAGCATTTT.

The chain has TRBV7-2 and TRBJ1-2; 12 positions match TRBD1. V lost 1 base and J lost 7; bases outside the gene matches: 7. The germline gives CDR1 SGHTA, CDR2 FQGNSA. This CDR3 has 16 amino acids. CDR3 DNA: TGTGCCAGCAGCTTAGGGGGACAGGGGGCGTTGGTTGGCTACACCTTC. Its translation: CASSLGGQGALVGYTF.